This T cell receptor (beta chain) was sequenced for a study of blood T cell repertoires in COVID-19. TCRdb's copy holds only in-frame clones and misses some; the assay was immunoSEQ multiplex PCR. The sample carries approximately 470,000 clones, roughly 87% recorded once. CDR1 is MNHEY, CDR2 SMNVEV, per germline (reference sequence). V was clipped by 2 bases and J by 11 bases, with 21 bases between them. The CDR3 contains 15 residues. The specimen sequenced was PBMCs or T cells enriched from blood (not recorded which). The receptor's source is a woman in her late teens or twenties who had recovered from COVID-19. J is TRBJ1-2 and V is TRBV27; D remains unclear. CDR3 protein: CASSLIGGVSGRYTF. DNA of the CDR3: TGTGCCAGCAGTTTAATCGGAGGCGTGAGTGGGAGGTACACCTTC.